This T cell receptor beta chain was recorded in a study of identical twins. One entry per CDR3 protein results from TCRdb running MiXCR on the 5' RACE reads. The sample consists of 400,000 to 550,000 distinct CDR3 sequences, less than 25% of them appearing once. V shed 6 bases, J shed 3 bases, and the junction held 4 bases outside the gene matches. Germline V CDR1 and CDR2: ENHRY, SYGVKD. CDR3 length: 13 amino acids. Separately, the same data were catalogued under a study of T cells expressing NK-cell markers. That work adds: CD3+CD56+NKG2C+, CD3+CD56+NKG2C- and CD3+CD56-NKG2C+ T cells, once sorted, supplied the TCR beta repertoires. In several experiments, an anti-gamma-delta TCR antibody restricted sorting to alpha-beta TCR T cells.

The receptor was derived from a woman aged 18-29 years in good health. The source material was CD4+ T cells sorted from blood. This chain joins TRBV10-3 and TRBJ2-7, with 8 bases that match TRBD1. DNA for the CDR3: TGTGCCATCAGCCGGGACAGGAGCTACGAGCAGTACTTC. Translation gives CAISRDRSYEQYF.